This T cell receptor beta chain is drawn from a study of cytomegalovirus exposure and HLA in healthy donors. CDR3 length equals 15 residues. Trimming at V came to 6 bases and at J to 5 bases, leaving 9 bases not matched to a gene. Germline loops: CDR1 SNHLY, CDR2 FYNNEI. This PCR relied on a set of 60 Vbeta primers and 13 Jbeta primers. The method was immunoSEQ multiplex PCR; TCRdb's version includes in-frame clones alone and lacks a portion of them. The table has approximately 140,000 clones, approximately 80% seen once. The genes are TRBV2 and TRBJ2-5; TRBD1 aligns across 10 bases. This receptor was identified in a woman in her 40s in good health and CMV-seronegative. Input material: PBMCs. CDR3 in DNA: TGTGCCAGCAGGCCAAGACAGGGGGCCTGGGAGACCCAGTACTTC. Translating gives CASRPRQGAWETQYF.